The rows below give T cell receptor beta chains drawn from one sample of a study of cytomegalovirus exposure and HLA in healthy donors. Clones were read by immunoSEQ multiplex PCR, and TCRdb kept only the in-frame ones, dropping some. The sample lists about 140,000 clones; 70% were seen once. Source material: PBMCs. These receptors were collected from a woman aged 55-69 years in good health and CMV-seropositive. CDR3s include the opening cysteine and the closing phenylalanine or tryptophan. The D gene is left open where the match is weak. Rows may omit the clone size; those that give it use once, few, many or a size class.

j_gene: TRBJ1-1; len: 15; d_gene: TRBD1; abundance: NA; v_gene: TRBV10-2; CDR3aa: CAISDRPRGHTEAFF; CDR3nt: TGCGCCATCTCGGACAGACCAAGGGGGCACACTGAAGCTTTCTTT
j_gene: TRBJ2-7; len: 11; d_gene: NA; abundance: NA; v_gene: TRBV25-1; CDR3aa: CASSTSYEQYF; CDR3nt: TGTGCCAGCAGTACCTCTTACGAGCAGTACTTC
j_gene: TRBJ2-7; len: 15; d_gene: TRBD1; abundance: few; v_gene: TRBV5-5; CDR3aa: CASSRTGTDSYEQYF; CDR3nt: TGTGCCAGCAGCAGGACCGGGACAGACTCCTACGAGCAGTACTTC
j_gene: TRBJ2-7; len: 15; d_gene: TRBD1; abundance: NA; v_gene: TRBV30; CDR3aa: CAWSRPGTGAYEQYF; CDR3nt: TGTGCCTGGAGTCGTCCCGGGACAGGAGCCTACGAGCAGTACTTC
j_gene: TRBJ1-2; len: 14; d_gene: NA; abundance: NA; v_gene: TRBV11-2; CDR3aa: CASSLESGPYGYTF; CDR3nt: TGTGCCAGCAGCTTAGAATCAGGCCCTTATGGCTACACCTTC
j_gene: TRBJ1-2; len: 12; d_gene: NA; abundance: NA; v_gene: TRBV29-1; CDR3aa: CSVERPSQGYTF; CDR3nt: TGCAGCGTTGAACGTCCCTCACAGGGCTACACCTTC
j_gene: TRBJ1-2; len: 13; d_gene: NA; abundance: few; v_gene: TRBV6-1; CDR3aa: CASSGDSQGLLTF; CDR3nt: TGTGCCAGCAGTGGAGACAGTCAAGGGCTTCTCACCTTC
j_gene: TRBJ2-2; len: 13; d_gene: NA; abundance: NA; v_gene: TRBV9; CDR3aa: CASSPRTAGELFF; CDR3nt: TGTGCCAGCAGCCCCCGGACAGCCGGGGAGCTGTTTTTT
j_gene: TRBJ2-1; len: 15; d_gene: NA; abundance: NA; v_gene: TRBV9; CDR3aa: CASSEAATAYNEQFF; CDR3nt: TGTGCCAGCAGCGAGGCGGCTACCGCCTACAATGAGCAGTTCTTC
j_gene: TRBJ1-3; len: 16; d_gene: NA; abundance: NA; v_gene: TRBV4-1; CDR3aa: CASSQDHRGSGNTIYF; CDR3nt: TGCGCCAGCAGCCAAGATCACCGGGGCTCTGGAAACACCATATATTTT
j_gene: TRBJ2-7; len: 16; d_gene: TRBD2; abundance: NA; v_gene: TRBV7-6; CDR3aa: CASSLVASGATYEQYF; CDR3nt: TGTGCCAGCAGCTTAGTAGCTAGCGGGGCAACCTACGAGCAGTACTTC
j_gene: TRBJ1-2; len: 14; d_gene: NA; abundance: few; v_gene: TRBV2; CDR3aa: CASSVQGKGYGYTF; CDR3nt: TGTGCCAGCAGTGTTCAGGGGAAGGGCTATGGCTACACCTTC
j_gene: TRBJ1-3; len: 15; d_gene: TRBD1; abundance: NA; v_gene: TRBV14; CDR3aa: CASSHRDRAGNTIYF; CDR3nt: TGTGCCAGCAGCCATCGGGACAGGGCTGGAAACACCATATATTTT
j_gene: TRBJ1-2; len: 15; d_gene: TRBD1; abundance: NA; v_gene: TRBV7-9; CDR3aa: CASSYPGRTGYGYTF; CDR3nt: TGTGCCAGCAGCTACCCGGGACGGACAGGCTATGGCTACACCTTC